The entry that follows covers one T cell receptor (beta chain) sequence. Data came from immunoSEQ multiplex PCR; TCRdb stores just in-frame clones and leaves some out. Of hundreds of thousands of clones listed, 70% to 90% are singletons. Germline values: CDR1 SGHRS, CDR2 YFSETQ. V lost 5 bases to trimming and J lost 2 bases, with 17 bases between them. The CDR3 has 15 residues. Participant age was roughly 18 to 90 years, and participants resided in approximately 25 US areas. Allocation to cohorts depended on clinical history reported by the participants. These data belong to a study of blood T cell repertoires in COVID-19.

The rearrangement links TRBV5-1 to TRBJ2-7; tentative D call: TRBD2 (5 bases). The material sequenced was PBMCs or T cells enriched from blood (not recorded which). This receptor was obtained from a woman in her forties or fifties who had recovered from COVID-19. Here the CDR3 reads CASSGEPATAYEQYF. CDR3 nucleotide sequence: TGCGCCAGCAGTGGGGAGCCAGCAACGGCCTACGAGCAGTACTTC. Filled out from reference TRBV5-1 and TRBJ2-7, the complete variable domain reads KAGVTQTPRYLIKTRGQQVTLSCSPISGHRSVSWYQQTPGQGLQFLFEYFSETQRNKGNFPGRFSGRQFSNSRSEMNVSTLELGDSALYLCASSGEPATAYEQYFGPGTRLTVT.